The following is a TCR beta chain sequence with its context. Its binding antigen is unknown. No qualities accompany the bases; no much larger clone lies one base away. V is cut back by 5 bases and J by 3 bases, with 6 bases in the junction unmatched. CDR1 and CDR2 were assigned from the germline V gene (reference sequence) as SEHNR and FQNEAQ. From its cysteine to its phenylalanine, the CDR3 spans 17 amino acids. Only the CDR3 part of the read is kept: 51 bases, read in frame from the first base. The CDR3 regions of human TCRbeta chains were analyzed by immunosequencing. The study's own analysis went as follows. TCRs in the repertoires were matched against a reference library of SARS-CoV-2-specific TCRs that had been generated with the MIRA antigen-specificity platform. Breadth was defined as the fraction of unique TCRs that were SARS-CoV-2-associated. Depth was defined as the fraction of total T cells that were SARS-CoV-2-associated. Using the MIRA data, each spike-specific TCR was assigned both to the spike region to which the TCR was reactive and to a CD4 or CD8 class. Log10-transformed breadth and depth values were compared by one-way ANOVA with Sidak's multiple comparisons tests. TCRdb re-hosts the immuneACCESS table, in-frame sequences only. Its copies lack some clones; in the studies checked, an unresolved V gene accounts for under half of them, and the cause for the rest is not known. Clone size and V and J calls were adopted from that table, with D and trimming inferred from the DNA. The sample profile shows about 53,000 clones; approximately 84% of them were found once. Over 25% of the sample rests with the top ten.

These data are taken from a study of T cell responses to AZD1222 COVID-19 vaccine (dated by TCRdb to the early 2020s). Broadly, across the study: AZD1222 recipients with second doses at about 4 weeks or about 12 weeks were pooled, because spike-specific TCR depth and breadth did not differ between schedules. TCR sequencing was performed for over 230 trial participants, of whom roughly 200 were given two doses of AZD1222 and roughly 25 were given two doses of MenACWY control vaccine. Trial participants were enrolled by age into 18-55, 56-69 and 70-plus year subgroups, with approximately 150, 30 and 60 TCR-sequenced participants respectively. The full study reports these points: No day 14 peak-response samples were available, so repertoires were characterized only after the peak T cell response. After two AZD1222 doses, both the breadth and the depth of spike-specific TCRs were significantly higher than at day 0 and than in MenACWY recipients. Reportedly, almost half of the unique spike-specific TCRs recognized epitopes lying outside the regions that are mutated in the B.1.351 and B.1.1.7 variants. The 56-69-year group was small, and its depth increase did not reach significance, likely because of low power. Participants were mostly white British, with more females than males. The authors suggested clonal diversity may have been underestimated. Only five to seven AZD1222 recipients were SARS-CoV-2 seropositive at baseline, limiting conclusions about previously exposed vaccinees. The whole spike protein was spanned by vaccine-associated CD4 TCRs, and dominant responses were seen in regions 160-218 and 743-854.

Read against the paper, the sample's time point label means: baseline before first vaccination. The vaccinee samples were drawn from two UK trials, COV001 and COV002, one of which was a single-blind randomized controlled phase 2/3 trial testing AZD1222 (ChAdOx1 nCoV-19) in healthy adults. Trial participant PBMC samples were collected at day 0 and day 28 after the second dose for TCRbeta chain sequencing. The sequencing here drew on peripheral blood, taken on day 0 of AZD1222 vaccination. The source is an adult in good health. In this chain, TRBV7-9 is recombined with TRBJ2-1; the junction holds 14 bases that match TRBD2. The CDR3 sequence is CASSPGTSGSNYNEQFF. The sequence in DNA is TGTGCCAGCAGCCCCGGGACTAGCGGGAGTAACTACAATGAGCAGTTCTTC.